This TCR beta chain stems from a study of early T cells in non-severe SARS-CoV-2 infection. Study background: With bulk RNA from unsorted whole blood as input, sequencing yielded unpaired chains. Study-wide results and limits: Anti-spike CD8 responses were favored by VDJdb matching, which missed private and CD4 specificities.

The V gene end was trimmed by 5 bases and the J gene end by 8 bases; junction bases not matched to a gene: 15. Germline V lookup: CDR1 DFQATT, CDR2 SNEGSKA (reference sequence). The CDR3 consists of 14 residues. Separate cDNA molecules each had unique molecular identifiers attached to them. MiXCR, run by TCRdb on the 5' RACE reads, gives a single entry per CDR3 protein. The table lists under 80,000 distinct CDR3 sequences, roughly 10% of them singletons. Concerning this clonotype: Its antigen is still unknown.

The clonotype was recovered from an adult who was a healthcare worker with PCR-confirmed SARS-CoV-2 infection or an uninfected control (not recorded which). The V gene is TRBV20-1, the J gene TRBJ2-7; 7 nucleotides line up with TRBD2. Material for sequencing was whole blood. The CDR3 spells CSAGDWAAGVKQYF. The CDR3 nucleotides read TGCAGTGCTGGCGACTGGGCGGCGGGAGTTAAGCAGTACTTC.